This T cell receptor beta chain was identified in a study of PD-1 blockade in classical Hodgkin lymphoma. Clones were read by immunoSEQ multiplex PCR, and TCRdb kept only the in-frame ones, dropping some. Found here are 12,000 to 15,000 clones, about 86% of them singletons; the top ten hold around 4.5%. Every patient had relapsed following autologous stem cell transplantation, and cohorts differed in brentuximab vedotin exposure. The patients, who had relapsed/refractory classical Hodgkin lymphoma, achieved best responses of complete response, partial response or progressive disease. Specimen: peripheral blood mononuclear cells (PBMCs), collected at baseline. This receptor was identified in a human donor with classical Hodgkin lymphoma.

The CDR3 DNA reads as TGTGCCAGCAGCTCGATTCGACAGGGGTGGGCTAGCAATCAGCCCCAGCATTTT. It is translated as CASSSIRQGWASNQPQHF. The chain is built from TRBV5-6 and TRBJ1-5; 8 positions match TRBD1. Per the germline V gene, CDR1 is SGHDT and CDR2 is YYEEEE. Germline trimming cut 3 bases from V and 0 bases from J; bases unmatched to any gene: 11. The CDR3 extends over 18 amino acids.